In its sample, the clone carrying this T cell receptor beta chain was seen a few times. This sample is drawn from a study of blood T cell repertoires in COVID-19. Overall study: Spain, Italy and the United States supplied samples that represented acute and convalescent COVID-19.

Data came from immunoSEQ multiplex PCR; TCRdb stores just in-frame clones and leaves some out. The data show 130,000 or so clones, with around four fifths seen just once and 9.5% to 15% held by the top ten. The receptor was isolated from a human donor in a cohort sampled during active COVID-19. Sequencing was carried out using peripheral blood.

The CDR3 sequence: CATSREGTGDSGELFF. The CDR3 DNA reads TGTGCCACCAGCAGAGAGGGGACAGGGGACAGCGGGGAGCTGTTTTTT. The chain has TRBV15 and TRBJ2-2; TRBD1 matches 10 bases. V dropped 0 bases and J dropped 7; count of bases not matched to a gene: 5. In germline, CDR1 is LNHNV, CDR2 YYDKDF (reference sequence). This CDR3 region has 16 residues.